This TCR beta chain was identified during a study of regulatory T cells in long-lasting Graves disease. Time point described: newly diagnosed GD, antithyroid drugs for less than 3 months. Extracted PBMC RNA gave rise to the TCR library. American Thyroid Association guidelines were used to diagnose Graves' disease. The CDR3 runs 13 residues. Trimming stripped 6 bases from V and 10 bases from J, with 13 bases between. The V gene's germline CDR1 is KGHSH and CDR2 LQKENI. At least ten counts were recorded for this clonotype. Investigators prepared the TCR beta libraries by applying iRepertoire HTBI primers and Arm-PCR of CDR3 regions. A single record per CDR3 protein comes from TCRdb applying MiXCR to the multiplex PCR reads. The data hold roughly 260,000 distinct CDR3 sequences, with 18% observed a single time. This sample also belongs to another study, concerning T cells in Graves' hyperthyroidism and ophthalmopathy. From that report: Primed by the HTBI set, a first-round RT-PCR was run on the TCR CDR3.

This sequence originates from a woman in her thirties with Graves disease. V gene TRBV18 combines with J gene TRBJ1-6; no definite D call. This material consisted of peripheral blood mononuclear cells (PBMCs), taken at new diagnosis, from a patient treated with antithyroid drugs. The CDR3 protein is CASSAGVGSPLHF. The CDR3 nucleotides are TGTGCCAGCTCGGCCGGGGTGGGGTCACCCCTCCACTTT.